The 24 T cell receptor beta chains given below trace back to one sample, sequenced in a study of blood T cell repertoires in COVID-19. Here immunoSEQ multiplex PCR was the method, and the copy in TCRdb shows in-frame clones only, minus some. The sample shows approximately 20,000 clones, roughly four fifths of them seen only once. The sequencing sample was made of peripheral blood. The origin of the receptors is a man in his sixties or seventies with acute or convalescent COVID-19.

This clone was recorded only once. The V gene is TRBV14, the J gene TRBJ2-3; the match to TRBD2 covers 11 bases. The V gene's germline CDR1 is SGHDN and CDR2 FVKESK. The CDR3 is made up of 16 amino acids. J was trimmed by 2 bases and V by 3 bases; bases with no gene match: 4. The CDR3 sequence: CASSQGLAAATDTQYF. CDR3 in DNA: TGTGCCAGCAGCCAGGGACTAGCGGCCGCCACAGATACGCAGTATTTT.

The chain employs TRBV5-4 and TRBJ2-7, with 10 positions matching TRBD2. V was pared by 7 bases and J by 2 bases, with 3 bases of the junction left unmatched. Germline loops: CDR1 SGHNT, CDR2 YYREEE (reference sequence). This CDR3 has 13 residues. The DNA for the CDR3 is TGTGCCAGCCATCTAGCGGGGGCCTACGAGCAGTACTTC. Amino acid sequence: CASHLAGAYEQYF.

The chain is built from TRBV24-1 and TRBJ2-5, with D possibly TRBD2 on 6 matching bases. This CDR3 comprises 14 residues. Germline loops: CDR1 KGHDR, CDR2 SFDVKD. V was trimmed by 7 bases and J by 1 base, leaving 12 bases between them. The CDR3 sequence is CATRGRGSQETQYF. CDR3 bases: TGTGCCACCAGGGGGCGGGGCAGCCAAGAGACCCAGTACTTC.

The V and J genes are TRBV7-2 and TRBJ1-6, with D hard to call. This CDR3 is 14 amino acids long. Deletions cut 2 bases from V and 7 bases from J, with 9 bases between. Germline CDR1 SGHTA, CDR2 FQGNSA. Written as DNA, the CDR3 is TGTGCCAGCAGCTTAATCCCGGAGAATTCACCCCTCCACTTT. It codes for CASSLIPENSPLHF.

This clone has just a few counts. V gene TRBV19 combines with J gene TRBJ1-5; 9 positions agree with TRBD1. V lost 3 bases to trimming and J lost 5 bases; unmatched junction nucleotides: 2. Germline V gene lookup returns CDR1 LNHDA and CDR2 SQIVND (reference sequence). This CDR3 is 14 amino acids long. The CDR3 protein is CASSMGQGYQPQHF. In nucleotides, the CDR3 is TGTGCCAGTAGTATGGGACAGGGATATCAGCCCCAGCATTTT.

The V call is TRBV18, the J call TRBJ2-7, with D perhaps TRBD1 (6 bases). V was shortened by 2 bases and J by 2 bases, with 22 bases between the two germline ends. CDR1 and CDR2 from the germline V gene are KGHSH and LQKENI. The CDR3 loop spans 18 amino acids. In DNA form, the CDR3 reads TGTGCCAGCTCACCAAATCAAATAAGGGACAAGCTCACCTACGAGCAGTACTTC. Translating gives CASSPNQIRDKLTYEQYF.

This clone was seen only a few times. V and J are TRBV18 and TRBJ2-5, with 8 bases lining up with TRBD2. The length of the CDR3 is 15 residues. With 6 bases clipped from V and 3 bases from J, the junction kept 9 bases outside the gene matches. Germline V lookup: CDR1 KGHSH, CDR2 LQKENI. This CDR3 reads CASSPGLGGEETQYF. The CDR3 coding sequence is TGTGCCAGCTCTCCGGGACTAGGAGGAGAAGAGACCCAGTACTTC.

This chain uses TRBV19 with TRBJ1-5; D is possibly TRBD1 (5 bases). CDR3 size: 15 residues. The germline V gene encodes CDR1 LNHDA and CDR2 SQIVND (reference sequence). V was clipped by 3 bases and J by 2 bases, with 11 bases between them. The CDR3 here is CASSIVPGGNQPQHF. The CDR3 DNA reads as TGTGCCAGTAGTATTGTCCCGGGGGGCAATCAGCCCCAGCATTTT.

Written as DNA, the CDR3 is TGTGCCAGCAGCCCGGACAGGGGGCGGAACACCATATATTTT. It specifies CASSPDRGRNTIYF. The chain links TRBV7-2 to TRBJ1-3; 11 bases align to TRBD1. The CDR3 loop spans 14 amino acids. Germline V gene data show CDR1 as SGHTA and CDR2 as FQGNSA. After removal of 5 bases from V and 7 bases from J, the junction contained 4 bases not matched to a gene.

This sequence joins TRBV29-1 and TRBJ2-1, with 8 bases lining up with TRBD2. The CDR3 totals 14 residues. Germline trimming cut 3 bases from V and 9 bases from J; bases unmatched to any gene: 10. Germline loops: CDR1 SQVTM, CDR2 ANQGSEA. CDR3 residues: CSVEIGGGIGEQFF. The CDR3 nucleotides are TGCAGCGTTGAGATCGGGGGGGGCATTGGTGAGCAGTTCTTC.

The chain carries TRBV7-6 and TRBJ1-2; D gene unclear. Germline-derived CDR1 and CDR2 are SGHVS and FNYEAQ. V was clipped by 6 bases and J by 1 base, with 15 bases between them. This CDR3 spans 15 amino acids. Written as DNA, the CDR3 is TGTGCCAGCAGTTCCCTAGTCGGGATTAACTATGGCTACACCTTC. It codes for CASSSLVGINYGYTF.

This clone was counted a single time. The chain joins TRBV6-5 to TRBJ1-2, with 12 bases that match TRBD1. The V gene's germline CDR1 is MNHEY and CDR2 SVGAGI. The CDR3 length is 16 residues. V dropped 3 bases and J dropped 6; count of bases not matched to a gene: 8. The CDR3 protein is CASSYTGTGGADGYTF. CDR3 nucleotide sequence: TGTGCCAGCAGTTATACCGGGACAGGGGGCGCAGATGGCTACACCTTC.

The V call is TRBV5-1, the J call TRBJ1-1, with D possibly TRBD1 on 6 matching bases. The CDR3 contains 13 residues. CDR1 is SGHRS, CDR2 YFSETQ, per germline. With 6 bases removed from V and 4 bases from J, the gap between germline ends came to 13 bases. The CDR3 here is CASKGGEGTEAFF. CDR3 DNA: TGCGCCAGCAAAGGGGGAGAGGGCACTGAAGCTTTCTTT.

The chain links TRBV7-8 to TRBJ2-2; 7 positions match TRBD2. The CDR3 is 15 amino acids. The germline gives CDR1 SGHVS, CDR2 FQNEAQ. V dropped 2 bases and J dropped 4; count of bases not matched to a gene: 4. The CDR3 is CASSLKAGFTGELFF. CDR3 bases: TGTGCCAGCAGCTTAAAAGCGGGGTTCACCGGGGAGCTGTTTTTT.

The chain has TRBV7-3 and TRBJ2-5; 15 bases are shared with TRBD2. Germline V gives CDR1 SGHTA, CDR2 FQGTGA. The CDR3 is 17 amino acids. The trim removed 5 bases at V and 5 bases at J, leaving 9 bases unmatched. The CDR3 DNA reads as TGTGCCAGCAGCCCTATGGGACTAGCGGGAGGCGGCGAGACCCAGTACTTC. Translation gives CASSPMGLAGGGETQYF.

There are a few counts of this clone. The gene calls are TRBV2 and TRBJ1-6, with a weak D call TRBD1 (5 bases). The germline CDR1 and CDR2 sequences are SNHLY and FYNNEI. V lost 9 bases, J lost 6 bases, and 12 bases lay in between. The CDR3 contains 13 residues. The CDR3 bases are TGTGCCAGGGGGGGAACAGTTAATTCACCCCTCCACTTT. Translation: CARGGTVNSPLHF.

This clone was seen just once. This chain links TRBV3-1 (or the pseudogene TRBV3-2) with TRBJ2-3, with 15 bases that match TRBD2. The CDR3 spans 20 residues. V trimming: 4 bases; J trimming: 5 bases; junction bases outside the gene matches: 16. Germline V gene sequence: CDR1 LGHDT, CDR2 YNNKEL (reference sequence). DNA of the CDR3: TGTGCCAGCAGCCCCCCTGGCAGGAGGACTAGCGGGAGGGCCATAGATACGCAGTATTTT. Protein sequence: CASSPPGRRTSGRAIDTQYF.

The V call is TRBV19, the J call TRBJ1-5; maybe TRBD1 (5 bases). The CDR3 spans 14 residues. Trimming pared 2 bases from V and 6 bases from J, leaving 11 bases between. Germline values: CDR1 LNHDA, CDR2 SQIVND (reference sequence). The CDR3 here is CASSILSDSQPQHF. The CDR3 DNA sequence: TGTGCCAGTAGTATATTAAGTGACAGTCAGCCCCAGCATTTT.

The chain couples TRBV7-2 to TRBJ2-3; 8 bases are a match to TRBD2. The CDR3 runs 13 residues. The trim removed 2 bases at V and 5 bases at J, leaving 0 bases unmatched. CDR1 is SGHTA, CDR2 FQGNSA, per germline. Here the CDR3 reads CASSLTSGDTQYF. Written as DNA, the CDR3 is TGTGCCAGCAGCTTAACTAGCGGAGATACGCAGTATTTT. Supplemented by reference TRBV7-2 and TRBJ2-3, the full variable domain reads GAGVSQSPSNKVTEKGKDVELRCDPISGHTALYWYRQSLGQGLEFLIYFQGNSAPDKSGLPSDRFSAERTGGSVSTLTIQRTQQEDSAVYLCASSLTSGDTQYFGPGTRLTVL.

The V and J genes are TRBV5-8 and TRBJ2-1; 7 bases agree with TRBD1. Germline assignment: CDR1 SGHTS and CDR2 YDEGEE. CDR3 length equals 16 residues. Trimming at V came to 0 bases and at J to 2 bases, leaving 5 bases not matched to a gene. CDR3 loop: CASSLGTGGTYNEQFF. The CDR3 bases are TGTGCCAGCAGCTTGGGGACAGGTGGTACCTACAATGAGCAGTTCTTC.

This clone was recorded a few times. CDR3 nucleotides: TGCAGCGTTCGAACCCCGGGCAGGGGGAACACTGAAGCTTTCTTT. This codes for CSVRTPGRGNTEAFF. The chain joins TRBV29-1 to TRBJ1-1; tentative D call: TRBD1 (6 bases). The CDR3 consists of 15 residues. CDR1 SQVTM and CDR2 ANQGSEA come from the germline V gene. Trimming took off 5 bases at V and 1 base at J, with 17 bases between the two ends.

The V gene is TRBV7-2, the J gene TRBJ2-6, with TRBD2 as a possible D gene (7 bases). Germline values: CDR1 SGHTA, CDR2 FQGNSA. The CDR3 loop spans 18 amino acids. Between the trimmed V and J ends, which lost 1 base and 2 bases, there was a span of 15 bases. CDR3 nucleotides: TGTGCCAGCAGCTTAGACGAAGGGGGAGGGCCTGGGGCCAACGTCCTGACTTTC. It codes for CASSLDEGGGPGANVLTF.

The chain couples TRBV18 to TRBJ1-2; perhaps TRBD1 as D (5 bases). The CDR3 runs to 14 residues. The ends were cut back, 0 bases at V and 4 bases at J, with 9 bases in the middle. Germline V gene data show CDR1 as KGHSH and CDR2 as LQKENI. The CDR3 region has the DNA TGTGCCAGCTCACCACCGGGGGAGGCCTATGGCTACACCTTC. Its protein product is CASSPPGEAYGYTF.

The V call is TRBV9, the J call TRBJ2-5; 8 nucleotides agree with TRBD1. V was clipped by 0 bases and J by 10 bases; unmatched bases: 11. CDR1 and CDR2 (germline): SGDLS, YYNGEE. This CDR3 contains 15 residues. CDR3 in amino acids: CASSVGGPGDRGQYF. For the CDR3, the DNA is TGTGCCAGCAGCGTAGGGGGGCCGGGAGACAGGGGCCAGTACTTC.